This T cell receptor (beta chain) was recovered during a study of blood T cell repertoires in COVID-19. Sequenced by immunoSEQ multiplex PCR; TCRdb stores in-frame clones only, minus some. The sample gives approximately 94,000 clones, around 83% of which show up once; approximately 25% is in the top ten. The germline CDR1 and CDR2 sequences are SGHRS and YFSETQ. The CDR3 sequence is 14 residues long. The V end lost 0 bases, the J end lost 3 bases, and 9 bases lay between the germline ends. The chain uses TRBV5-1 and TRBJ1-1; D gene unclear. The sample consisted of peripheral blood. The clonotype was recovered from a man aged 55 to 69 with acute or convalescent COVID-19. This chain's CDR3 is CASSLGSVDTEAFF. The CDR3 DNA sequence: TGCGCCAGCAGCTTGGGGTCGGTTGACACTGAAGCTTTCTTT.